This TCR beta chain came from a study of molecular identifiers for immune sequencing clone quantification. TCRdb analysed the PCR reads with MiXCR anew, one entry per CDR3 protein. The sample holds about 630,000 distinct CDR3 sequences, roughly 25% seen once. Study conclusions and caveats: Identical TCR molecules sharing a barcode could underestimate highly expanded clone sizes.

This clonotype was detected a few times. Antigen specificity is unknown. The sequence was obtained from a human donor in good health. Some libraries in this study had Jurkat cell RNA spiked in. The sequenced material came from naive CD8+ T cells from blood, with Jurkat cell RNA spiked in. Subset here: FACS-sorted CD8+CD4-CCR7+CD45RA+ naive T cells.

The CDR3 loop is CSATGTNTGELFF. In nucleotides, the CDR3 is TGCAGTGCGACCGGGACGAACACCGGGGAGCTGTTTTTT. The chain uses TRBV20-1 and TRBJ2-2; D is perhaps TRBD2 (5 bases). The germline gives CDR1 DFQATT, CDR2 SNEGSKA (reference sequence). This CDR3 contains 13 residues. The V end was cut by 6 bases, the J end by 0 bases, with 8 bases between.